This TCR beta chain was profiled in a study of blood T cell repertoires in COVID-19. Some clones are missing from TCRdb's copy, which holds only in-frame ones; the method was immunoSEQ multiplex PCR. The data show roughly 500,000 clones, more than 75% seen once. The source of this sequence is a woman in her forties who had recovered from COVID-19. Sample: PBMCs or T cells enriched from blood (not recorded which).

The CDR3 region has the DNA TGTGCCAGTAGTTCGGTCAGCGGACTCTCCTACGAGCAGTACTTC. Its protein is CASSSVSGLSYEQYF. This sequence joins TRBV19 and TRBJ2-7; tentative D call: TRBD2 (5 bases). V lost 5 bases, J lost 0 bases, and 14 bases lay in between. CDR1 is LNHDA, CDR2 SQIVND, per germline (reference sequence). CDR3 length: 15 amino acids.